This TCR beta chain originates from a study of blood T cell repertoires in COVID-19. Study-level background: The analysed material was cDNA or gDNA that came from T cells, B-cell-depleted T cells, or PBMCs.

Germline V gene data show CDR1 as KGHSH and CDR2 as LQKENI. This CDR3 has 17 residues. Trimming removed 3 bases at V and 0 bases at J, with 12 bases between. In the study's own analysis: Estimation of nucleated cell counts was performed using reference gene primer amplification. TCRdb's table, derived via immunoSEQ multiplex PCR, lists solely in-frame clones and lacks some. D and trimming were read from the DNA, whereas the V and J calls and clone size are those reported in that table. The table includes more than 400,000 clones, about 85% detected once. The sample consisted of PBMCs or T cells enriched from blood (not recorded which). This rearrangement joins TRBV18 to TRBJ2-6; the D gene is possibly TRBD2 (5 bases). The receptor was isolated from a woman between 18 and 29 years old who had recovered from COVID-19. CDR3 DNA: TGTGCCAGCTCACCGAGGGTCCCCAGCTCTGGGGCCAACGTCCTGACTTTC. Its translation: CASSPRVPSSGANVLTF. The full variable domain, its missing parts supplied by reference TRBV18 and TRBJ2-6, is NAGVMQNPRHLVRRRGQEARLRCSPMKGHSHVYWYRQLPEEGLKFMVYLQKENIIDESGMPKERFSAEFPKEGPSILRIQQVVRGDSAAYFCASSPRVPSSGANVLTFGAGSRLTVL.